One sample yielded the 24 T cell receptor beta chains listed below, sequenced in a study of multiple sclerosis patients with progressive multifocal leukoencephalopathy. The repertoire was sequenced with immunoSEQ multiplex PCR; TCRdb's copy has only in-frame clones and lacks some. This table holds approximately 31,000 clones, about 90% found once. As for time point: time of PML onset. The sample here was PBMCs, taken from a patient treated with natalizumab. The receptors shown here come from a human donor with progressive multifocal leukoencephalopathy.

The V gene is TRBV7-9, the J gene TRBJ2-7; D may be TRBD2 (5 bases). V dropped 5 bases and J dropped 6 bases, with 14 bases sitting between them. CDR3 length equals 13 residues. The germline CDR1 and CDR2 sequences are SEHNR and FQNEAQ (reference sequence). The CDR3 DNA reads TGTGCCAGCAGCCCACGAGACTACGGCGAGCAGTACTTC. This codes for CASSPRDYGEQYF.

The V call is TRBV14, the J call TRBJ2-1; D gene unclear. CDR3 length: 14 amino acids. Germline V lookup: CDR1 SGHDN, CDR2 FVKESK. The germline V and J ends were trimmed by 4 bases and 8 bases, with 15 bases remaining between them. The CDR3 loop is CASSRPTLPYEQFF. CDR3 DNA: TGTGCCAGCAGCCGTCCAACCCTGCCGTATGAGCAGTTCTTC.

The gene calls are TRBV7-2 and TRBJ1-5; a weak D match, TRBD1 (6 bases). Germline CDR1 reads SGHTA; CDR2 reads FQGNSA. Trimming cost V 5 bases and J 2 bases, with 16 bases left between them. This CDR3 comprises 16 residues. The CDR3 is CASSATRGGGNQPQHF. The CDR3 bases are TGTGCCAGCAGCGCGACCAGGGGAGGGGGCAATCAGCCCCAGCATTTT. The variable domain in full, with the rest retrieved from reference TRBV7-2 and TRBJ1-5, is GAGVSQSPSNKVTEKGKDVELRCDPISGHTALYWYRQSLGQGLEFLIYFQGNSAPDKSGLPSDRFSAERTGGSVSTLTIQRTQQEDSAVYLCASSATRGGGNQPQHFGDGTRLSIL.

This sequence joins TRBV19 and TRBJ1-6; no definite D call. In germline, CDR1 is LNHDA, CDR2 SQIVND (reference sequence). Trimming cost V 4 bases and J 10 bases, with 11 bases left between them. The CDR3 is made up of 13 amino acids. Here the CDR3 DNA reads TGTGCCAGTAGTACTGGCGGTGGCTCACCCCTCCACTTT. Translating it yields CASSTGGGSPLHF.

The sample holds one count of this clone. In nucleotides, the CDR3 is TGCGCCAGCAGCTTGGCCCGGGGAAGTATGAACACTGAAGCTTTCTTT. Its protein is CASSLARGSMNTEAFF. This chain joins TRBV5-1 and TRBJ1-1, with D unclear. V was clipped by 0 bases and J by 0 bases, with 12 bases between them. Germline CDR1 and CDR2: SGHRS and YFSETQ. CDR3 length: 16 amino acids. Variable domain in full (rest from reference TRBV5-1 and TRBJ1-1): KAGVTQTPRYLIKTRGQQVTLSCSPISGHRSVSWYQQTPGQGLQFLFEYFSETQRNKGNFPGRFSGRQFSNSRSEMNVSTLELGDSALYLCASSLARGSMNTEAFFGQGTRLTVV.

The V call is TRBV7-3, the J call TRBJ2-1, with a tentative D call TRBD2 (6 bases). The V gene's germline CDR1 is SGHTA and CDR2 FQGTGA. The CDR3 runs 15 residues. Trimming removed 5 bases from V and 8 bases from J, with 19 bases in between. CDR3 sequence (DNA): TGTGCCAGCAGCGCAGGACTAAGCCTGGGCGATGAGCAGTTCTTC. It is translated as CASSAGLSLGDEQFF.

V is TRBV19 and J is TRBJ1-5; D unclear. Trimming left V 1 base short and J 2 bases short, with 6 bases between. The germline CDR1 and CDR2 sequences are LNHDA and SQIVND (reference sequence). This CDR3 is built from 14 residues. The CDR3 nucleotides are TGTGCCAGTAGTATAGTCCAGGGCAATCAGCCCCAGCATTTT. This codes for CASSIVQGNQPQHF. Together with reference TRBV19 and TRBJ1-5, the CDR3 gives the full variable domain: DGGITQSPKYLFRKEGQNVTLSCEQNLNHDAMYWYRQDPGQGLRLIYYSQIVNDFQKGDIAEGYSVSREKKESFPLTVTSAQKNPTAFYLCASSIVQGNQPQHFGDGTRLSIL.

The V gene is TRBV27, the J gene TRBJ2-3; possibly TRBD1 or TRBD2 for D (5 bases each). CDR1 MNHEY and CDR2 SMNVEV come from the germline V gene (reference sequence). This CDR3 contains 14 residues. V dropped 5 bases and J dropped 5 bases, with 14 bases sitting between them. CDR3 amino acids: CASSPGVGRDTQYF. The DNA for the CDR3 is TGTGCCAGCAGTCCCGGGGTGGGACGAGATACGCAGTATTTT.

The V and J genes are TRBV7-2 and TRBJ2-1, with TRBD2 matching over 7 bases. Unmatched junction bases numbered 2, after V lost 5 bases and J lost 10 bases. Germline V gene lookup returns CDR1 SGHTA and CDR2 FQGNSA. The CDR3 covers 11 residues. CDR3 loop: CASSLTSEQFF. CDR3 coding DNA: TGTGCCAGCAGCCTGACTAGCGAGCAGTTCTTC. The whole variable domain, remainder taken from reference TRBV7-2 and TRBJ2-1, is GAGVSQSPSNKVTEKGKDVELRCDPISGHTALYWYRQSLGQGLEFLIYFQGNSAPDKSGLPSDRFSAERTGGSVSTLTIQRTQQEDSAVYLCASSLTSEQFFGPGTRLTVL.

The gene calls are TRBV6-1 and TRBJ2-7; D perhaps matches TRBD1 (6 bases). Germline V gene data show CDR1 as MNHNS and CDR2 as SASEGT. Trimming shortened V by 4 bases and J by 2 bases, and 9 bases separated the two germline ends. The length of the CDR3 is 13 residues. In DNA, the CDR3 is TGTGCCAGCAGTGTAAACAGGGCCTACGAGCAGTACTTC. Translation: CASSVNRAYEQYF.

The chain's CDR3 is CASGLAGRERPYEQYF. CDR3 bases: TGTGCCAGCGGGTTAGCTGGGCGGGAGCGGCCCTACGAGCAGTACTTC. The chain uses TRBV7-2 and TRBJ2-7, with TRBD2 identical over 7 bases. Germline V gene lookup returns CDR1 SGHTA and CDR2 FQGNSA. The J segment lost 2 bases and the V segment lost 8 bases, leaving 15 bases of the junction unmatched. There are 16 residues in the CDR3. Based on the CDR3 plus reference TRBV7-2 and TRBJ2-7, the full variable domain is GAGVSQSPSNKVTEKGKDVELRCDPISGHTALYWYRQSLGQGLEFLIYFQGNSAPDKSGLPSDRFSAERTGGSVSTLTIQRTQQEDSAVYLCASGLAGRERPYEQYFGPGTRLTVT.

The V gene is TRBV19, the J gene TRBJ1-5, with 9 bases matching TRBD1. The germline V gene encodes CDR1 LNHDA and CDR2 SQIVND (reference sequence). After removal of 5 bases from V and 3 bases from J, the junction contained 2 bases not matched to a gene. The length of the CDR3 is 14 residues. The CDR3, as DNA: TGTGCCAGTAGTGGGGACAGGGACAATCAGCCCCAGCATTTT. Its translation is CASSGDRDNQPQHF.

The V and J genes are TRBV25-1 and TRBJ1-3; TRBD1 agrees at 8 bases. The germline V gene has CDR1 MGHDK and CDR2 SYGVNS. V lost 5 bases, J lost 4 bases, and 7 bases stayed unmatched. CDR3 length: 15 residues. DNA of the CDR3: TGTGCCAGCAGTATTCAGACAGGGGTCGGAAACACCATATATTTT. Its protein product is CASSIQTGVGNTIYF.

This chain uses TRBV5-1 with TRBJ2-2; TRBD2 matches at 10 bases. Germline loops: CDR1 SGHRS, CDR2 YFSETQ. The V segment lost 0 bases and the J segment 7 bases; nucleotides outside the gene matches: 3. This CDR3 has 15 amino acids. CDR3 sequence (DNA): TGCGCCAGCAGCTTGGTCCCTAGCGGGAGCGGGGAGCTGTTTTTT. This encodes CASSLVPSGSGELFF. The full variable domain, completed using reference TRBV5-1 and TRBJ2-2, is KAGVTQTPRYLIKTRGQQVTLSCSPISGHRSVSWYQQTPGQGLQFLFEYFSETQRNKGNFPGRFSGRQFSNSRSEMNVSTLELGDSALYLCASSLVPSGSGELFFGEGSRLTVL.

This clone has just a few counts. An end of the junction does not agree with germline; a read error may underlie this. V is TRBV4-3 and J is TRBJ1-1; TRBD1 agrees at 9 bases. Germline CDR1 is LGHNA and CDR2 is YSLEER. The CDR3 has 12 residues. CDR3 protein: CASSQRDRERIF. Written as DNA, the CDR3 is TGCGCCAGCAGCCAGAGGGACAGGGAGAGAATCTTT.

The chain uses TRBV2 and TRBJ2-5; D may be TRBD2 (6 bases). V shed 7 bases and J shed 11 bases, with 14 bases lying between them. The CDR3 runs to 11 residues. Germline V CDR1 and CDR2: SNHLY, FYNNEI. As DNA, the CDR3 is TGTGCCAGCACCCTCTCGGGAGAGCAGTACTTC. It is translated as CASTLSGEQYF.

The genes are TRBV5-6 and TRBJ2-7, with D possibly being TRBD2 (6 bases). Germline V gives CDR1 SGHDT, CDR2 YYEEEE. The CDR3 runs to 12 residues. V lost 4 bases and J lost 3, with 8 bases in between. The DNA for the CDR3 is TGTGCCAGCAGCGCGGAGGGCTACGAGCAGTACTTC. Protein product: CASSAEGYEQYF.

This clone was counted a single time. The chain uses TRBV15 and TRBJ2-3; 7 bases match TRBD1. This CDR3 region has 15 residues. Trimming cost V 0 bases and J 5 bases; bases outside gene matches: 5. Per germline, CDR1 LNHNV and CDR2 YYDKDF (reference sequence). CDR3 nucleotide sequence: TGTGCCACCAGCAGAGACCGGCAGGGGGTAGATACGCAGTATTTT. This codes for CATSRDRQGVDTQYF.

The chain carries TRBV25-1 and TRBJ1-2; D unresolved. The CDR3 has 14 amino acids. Germline V lookup: CDR1 MGHDK, CDR2 SYGVNS. V gave up 7 bases and J gave up 4 bases, with 16 bases separating them. DNA for the CDR3: TGTGCCAGCACCAAGGCAGGCGACTTCTATGGCTACACCTTC. It codes for CASTKAGDFYGYTF.

The count of this clone is one. The chain links TRBV5-4 to TRBJ2-1, with D possibly TRBD2 on 5 matching bases. The CDR3 runs to 17 residues. Per the germline V gene, CDR1 is SGHNT and CDR2 is YYREEE (reference sequence). V was cut by 0 bases and J by 4 bases, with 17 bases left in between. CDR3 DNA: TGTGCCAGCAGCTTGGATGGTGCGGGCAAAAATTACAATGAGCAGTTCTTC. It yields the protein CASSLDGAGKNYNEQFF.

The chain is built from TRBV7-9 and TRBJ1-2; D gene unclear. Germline lookup yields CDR1 SEHNR and CDR2 FQNEAQ (reference sequence). This CDR3 is built from 14 residues. The V and J ends lost 1 base and 4 bases respectively, with 10 bases between them. CDR3 DNA: TGTGCCAGCAGCTTAGAAGGGCGGTTCTATGGCTACACCTTC. Its protein product is CASSLEGRFYGYTF.

A single count supports this clone. The chain employs TRBV28 and TRBJ2-3; TRBD2 is a possible D gene (6 bases). V lost 11 bases and J lost 4, with 19 bases in between. This CDR3 spans 14 amino acids. Germline V gives CDR1 MDHEN, CDR2 SYDVKM. CDR3 nucleotide sequence: TGTGCCTTCAGTGGGCAGGGAGGTTCAGATACGCAGTATTTT. Protein sequence: CAFSGQGGSDTQYF.

The chain recombines TRBV30 with TRBJ1-5; unclear D gene. The CDR3 runs to 12 residues. Germline values: CDR1 GTSNPN, CDR2 SVGIG (reference sequence). V was shortened by 1 base and J by 5 bases, with 6 bases between the two germline ends. The CDR3 spells CAWSARYQPQHF. The CDR3 DNA follows: TGTGCCTGGAGTGCGCGGTATCAGCCCCAGCATTTT. Looking up the rest from reference TRBV30 and TRBJ1-5 gives the full variable domain: SQTIHQWPATLVQPVGSPLSLECTVEGTSNPNLYWYRQAAGRGLQLLFYSVGIGQISSEVPQNLSASRPQDRQFILSSKKLLLSDSGFYLCAWSARYQPQHFGDGTRLSIL.

The chain couples TRBV7-3 to TRBJ1-2, with D perhaps matching TRBD1 (6 bases). The V gene lost 2 bases and the J gene lost 0 bases, with 19 bases spanning the gap. Germline CDR1 and CDR2: SGHTA and FQGTGA. The CDR3 is made up of 18 amino acids. CDR3 residues: CASSLGGTGNVANYGYTF. CDR3 in DNA: TGTGCCAGCAGCTTAGGGGGAACAGGGAATGTAGCTAACTATGGCTACACCTTC.